This T cell receptor beta chain was observed in a study of PD-1 blockade in classical Hodgkin lymphoma. In this sample, this clone turned up many times. Only in-frame clones appear in the TCRdb table, and some are missing; sequencing was by immunoSEQ multiplex PCR. Of more than 40,000 clones in the sample, around 80% were seen once. The sample's time point: cycle 4 day 1 (C4D1), after five to seven weeks of nivolumab. Each of the patients experienced relapse following autologous stem cell transplantation, and their brentuximab vedotin exposure differed. The receptor's source is a human donor with classical Hodgkin lymphoma. The sequenced sample was peripheral blood mononuclear cells (PBMCs), obtained before the fourth cycle of nivolumab.

The DNA of the CDR3 is TGTGCCAGCAGCTTAGGGACAGGGATGGGCGGGATCTCTGGGGCCAACGTCCTGACTTTC. It is translated as CASSLGTGMGGISGANVLTF. The chain uses TRBV5-4 and TRBJ2-6; 9 bases are shared with TRBD1. This CDR3 is 20 amino acids long. Germline V CDR1 and CDR2: SGHNT, YYREEE (reference sequence). Trimming removed 2 bases from V and 0 bases from J; junction bases left unmatched: 12.